This T cell receptor beta chain is from a study of cytomegalovirus exposure and HLA in healthy donors. Whole-study results and caveats: Among the sequence variants, a highly shared cluster was likely an artifact of sequencing.

Trimming shortened V by 6 bases and J by 9 bases, and 9 bases separated the two germline ends. There are 12 residues in the CDR3. Germline assignment: CDR1 MNHEY and CDR2 SMNVEV (reference sequence). Comment on this clone: The target antigen is unknown.

The study ran its PCR with 60 Vbeta and 13 Jbeta primers. The assay was immunoSEQ multiplex PCR, and TCRdb's table has in-frame clones only and misses some. The sample lists about 130,000 clones, 84% occurring once. Sequenced input: PBMCs. The receptor's source is a woman aged 18-29 years in good health and CMV-seropositive. The chain has TRBV27 and TRBJ1-6; TRBD1 is a possible D gene (5 bases). CDR3 region: CASSPGFSPLHF. In DNA, the CDR3 is TGTGCCAGCAGCCCAGGGTTTTCACCCCTCCACTTT.